This T cell receptor beta chain is from a study of blood T cell repertoires in COVID-19. Sequenced by immunoSEQ multiplex PCR; TCRdb stores in-frame clones only, minus some. The repertoire holds approximately 250,000 clones, with approximately 80% as singletons. The junction had 16 bases not matched to a gene; V was cut back by 1 base and J by 10 bases. The V gene's germline CDR1 is KGHSH and CDR2 LQKENI. The CDR3 totals 18 residues. The rearrangement links TRBV18 to TRBJ2-2; 9 positions agree with TRBD1. The sequence was collected from a woman aged 40 to 50 who had recovered from COVID-19. Sequenced: peripheral blood. CDR3 DNA: TGTGCCAGCTCACCACGTCAGCTCGAGACAGGGGGAAGTGAGGAGCTGTTTTTT. Its protein is CASSPRQLETGGSEELFF.